This passage covers 6 T cell receptor beta chains from one sample sequenced in a study of shared clonotypes between healthy human individuals. Some clones are missing from TCRdb's copy, which holds only in-frame ones; the method was immunoSEQ multiplex PCR. The table records over 2 million clones, under 95% of them present only once. Sequenced input: naive CD4+ T cells from PBMCs. Specified subset: CD45RA+ positively selected. The receptor source for this set is a man aged 18-30 years in good health. Some clones in this sample may be carry-over from other donors' samples.

This chain connects TRBV7-3 to TRBJ1-1, with unresolved D. The CDR3 is 14 amino acids. The V end was cut by 1 base, the J end by 4 bases, with 10 bases between. Per the germline V gene, CDR1 is SGHTA and CDR2 is FQGTGA. In DNA form, the CDR3 reads TGTGCCAGCAGCTTAAATAGGGATAGCACTGAAGCTTTCTTT. This sequence encodes CASSLNRDSTEAFF.

This clone was observed a single time. Other DNA variants within this sample encode the same CDR3. The chain recombines TRBV5-1 with TRBJ2-7; possibly TRBD1 or TRBD2 for D (5 bases each). V lost 4 bases and J 1 base, leaving 9 bases between the germline ends. The germline CDR1 and CDR2 sequences are SGHRS and YFSETQ. This CDR3 region has 13 residues. CDR3 bases: TGCGCCAGCAGCAGGGACCGATCCTACGAGCAGTACTTC. This gives the protein CASSRDRSYEQYF.

The chain carries TRBV5-3 and TRBJ1-5; 8 nucleotides match TRBD1. TRBV5-3 is recorded as an ORF, its role being uncertain. This CDR3 contains 16 residues. Trimming at V came to 4 bases and at J to 3 bases, leaving 9 bases not matched to a gene. The CDR3 loop reads CARSLNRQGSNQPQHF. The CDR3 coding sequence is TGTGCCAGAAGCCTTAACCGACAGGGGTCCAATCAGCCCCAGCATTTT.

This sequence joins TRBV2 and TRBJ1-5; 7 bases line up with TRBD1. The CDR3 covers 15 residues. Germline V gene sequence: CDR1 SNHLY, CDR2 FYNNEI. The ends lost 4 bases at V and 3 bases at J; junction bases unmatched: 6. The CDR3: CASSGGQATNQPQHF. The DNA of the CDR3 is TGTGCCAGCAGTGGAGGACAGGCCACCAATCAGCCCCAGCATTTT.

Here the CDR3 reads CASSITGLGDTQYF. The CDR3, as DNA: TGTGCCAGTAGTATAACGGGGTTGGGAGATACGCAGTATTTT. This chain links TRBV19 with TRBJ2-3, with a weak D call TRBD2 (5 bases). CDR1 is LNHDA, CDR2 SQIVND, per germline (reference sequence). The CDR3 has 14 residues. V dropped 2 bases and J dropped 5 bases, with 11 bases sitting between them.

The chain is built from TRBV4-1 and TRBJ2-7; D possibly corresponds to TRBD1 (6 bases). With 3 bases removed from V and 0 bases from J, the gap between germline ends came to 15 bases. The CDR3 has 16 residues. Germline CDR1 is MGHRA and CDR2 is YSYEKL. CDR3 bases: TGCGCCAGCAGCCAGAATCCCGGACAGACCTCCTACGAGCAGTACTTC. This gives the protein CASSQNPGQTSYEQYF.